One sample yielded the 4 T cell receptor beta chains listed below, sequenced in a study of siplizumab effects on memory and regulatory T cells. Repertoires were generated with immunoSEQ multiplex PCR, while TCRdb's copy carries only in-frame clones and drops some. The sample yields 75,000 to 100,000 clones, about 94% seen once. The source material was non-Treg CD4+ T cells sorted from blood. The source of these receptors is a human donor in good health.

The chain recombines TRBV19 with TRBJ1-3; no definite D call. Per germline, CDR1 LNHDA and CDR2 SQIVND (reference sequence). The V end lost 0 bases, the J end lost 0 bases, and 12 bases lay between the germline ends. This CDR3 region has 17 residues. The CDR3 nucleotides read TGTGCCAGTAGTATAGACCACGGACCCTTCTCTGGAAACACCATATATTTT. It codes for CASSIDHGPFSGNTIYF. The entire variable domain, with the rest obtained from reference TRBV19 and TRBJ1-3, is as follows: DGGITQSPKYLFRKEGQNVTLSCEQNLNHDAMYWYRQDPGQGLRLIYYSQIVNDFQKGDIAEGYSVSREKKESFPLTVTSAQKNPTAFYLCASSIDHGPFSGNTIYFGEGSWLTVV.

The chain employs TRBV7-9 and TRBJ2-5; 8 bases align to TRBD2. This CDR3 region has 13 residues. The V gene's germline CDR1 is SEHNR and CDR2 FQNEAQ (reference sequence). Trimming took 5 bases from V and 4 from J; bases not matched to a gene: 3. The CDR3 loop reads CASSPAGGETQYF. CDR3 in DNA: TGTGCCAGCAGCCCTGCGGGGGGAGAGACCCAGTACTTC.

V usage is TRBV5-4 and J usage is TRBJ1-2, with TRBD1 as a possible D gene (5 bases). Trimming stripped 0 bases from V and 6 bases from J, with 9 bases between. The CDR3 contains 13 residues. The germline gives CDR1 SGHNT, CDR2 YYREEE (reference sequence). The CDR3 is CASSLEGRNGYTF. CDR3 DNA: TGTGCCAGCAGCTTGGAGGGGCGGAATGGCTACACCTTC.

This chain links TRBV19 with TRBJ2-1; TRBD1 aligns across 12 bases. CDR3 length: 16 amino acids. V shed 3 bases and J 9 bases; nucleotides not matched to a gene: 9. Germline loops: CDR1 LNHDA, CDR2 SQIVND (reference sequence). CDR3 in amino acids: CASSMVGTGGWGEQFF. The CDR3 bases are TGTGCCAGTAGTATGGTGGGGACAGGGGGCTGGGGTGAGCAGTTCTTC.